The 9 T cell receptor beta chains reported below all come from one sample, sequenced in a study of blood T cell repertoires in COVID-19. Libraries were prepared by immunoSEQ multiplex PCR; TCRdb keeps only in-frame clonotypes and omits some of them. Here the sample spans over 200,000 clones, about 90% being singletons. The material sequenced was peripheral blood. The receptors stem from a man in his forties with active or convalescent COVID-19.

The chain carries TRBV28 and TRBJ2-7; possibly TRBD2 for D (5 bases). Germline V gene data show CDR1 as MDHEN and CDR2 as SYDVKM. Trimming left V 2 bases short and J 10 bases short, with 12 bases between. CDR3 length equals 12 residues. Written as DNA, the CDR3 is TGTGCCAGCAGTTTAATCGGGGAAGGTCAGTACTTC. Protein sequence: CASSLIGEGQYF.

The chain links TRBV9 to TRBJ1-1, with TRBD1 matching over 7 bases. V shed 4 bases, J shed 3 bases, and the junction held 3 bases outside the gene matches. Germline V CDR1 and CDR2: SGDLS, YYNGEE. The CDR3 spans 13 residues. The CDR3: CASSLTGDTEAFF. CDR3 nucleotide sequence: TGTGCCAGCAGCCTTACAGGGGACACTGAAGCTTTCTTT.

The rearrangement uses TRBV9 and TRBJ2-5; TRBD1 matches at 11 bases. With 0 bases clipped from V and 5 bases from J, the junction kept 9 bases outside the gene matches. CDR1 SGDLS and CDR2 YYNGEE come from the germline V gene. This CDR3 has 17 residues. CDR3 in amino acids: CASSVDGQGAGLETQYF. The DNA of the CDR3 is TGTGCCAGCAGCGTAGACGGACAGGGGGCTGGGTTGGAGACCCAGTACTTC. Drawing the rest from reference TRBV9 and TRBJ2-5, the complete variable domain is DSGVTQTPKHLITATGQRVTLRCSPRSGDLSVYWYQQSLDQGLQFLIQYYNGEERAKGNILERFSAQQFPDLHSELNLSSLELGDSALYFCASSVDGQGAGLETQYFGPGTRLLVL.

V gene TRBV28 combines with J gene TRBJ1-5, with 11 bases matching TRBD1. The CDR3 has 16 amino acids. CDR1 is MDHEN and CDR2 is SYDVKM in the germline V gene. J gave up 5 bases and V 8 bases, and 11 bases lay outside the gene matches. CDR3 in amino acids: CASGQLDRGLDQPQHF. The DNA for the CDR3 is TGTGCCAGCGGCCAGCTGGACAGGGGGCTGGATCAGCCCCAGCATTTT.

This clone was seen just once. The rearrangement links TRBV19 to TRBJ1-2, with no clear D. Between the trimmed V and J ends, which lost 3 bases and 0 bases, there was a span of 11 bases. The CDR3 runs 15 residues. CDR1 is LNHDA and CDR2 is SQIVND in the germline V gene (reference sequence). The CDR3 loop reads CASSIGGTANYGYTF. CDR3 coding DNA: TGTGCCAGTAGTATTGGTGGCACAGCTAACTATGGCTACACCTTC.

In its sample, this clone was seen once. This chain connects TRBV2 to TRBJ1-5, with D hard to call. V lost 3 bases and J lost 5, with 11 bases in between. In germline, CDR1 is SNHLY, CDR2 FYNNEI. The CDR3 consists of 14 residues. This CDR3 reads CASSDVAPDQPQHF. Written as DNA, the CDR3 is TGTGCCAGCAGTGATGTAGCGCCGGATCAGCCCCAGCATTTT.

The rearrangement joins TRBV7-9 to TRBJ1-2; the match to TRBD1 covers 8 bases. This CDR3 comprises 14 residues. Germline values: CDR1 SEHNR, CDR2 FQNEAQ (reference sequence). Trimming took 3 bases from V and 6 from J; bases not matched to a gene: 6. The CDR3 DNA reads TGTGCCAGCAGCTTTACGGACAGGGCCGATGGCTACACCTTC. Translating it yields CASSFTDRADGYTF. The variable domain in full, with the rest retrieved from reference TRBV7-9 and TRBJ1-2, is DTGVSQNPRHKITKRGQNVTFRCDPISEHNRLYWYRQTLGQGPEFLTYFQNEAQLEKSRLLSDRFSAERPKGSFSTLEIQRTEQGDSAMYLCASSFTDRADGYTFGSGTRLTVV.

There are a few counts of this clone. The CDR3 sequence: CASSRGSRGPNEKLFF. The CDR3 DNA reads TGCGCCAGCAGTAGGGGGTCGAGGGGCCCTAATGAAAAACTGTTTTTT. The V call is TRBV5-1, the J call TRBJ1-4; D might be TRBD1 (6 bases). Trimming took 5 bases from V and 3 from J, leaving 17 bases between them. Germline V gene sequence: CDR1 SGHRS, CDR2 YFSETQ. The CDR3 covers 16 residues.

V gene TRBV6-1 combines with J gene TRBJ1-5; 7 nucleotides align to TRBD1. The J segment lost 9 bases and the V segment lost 2 bases, leaving 13 bases of the junction unmatched. This CDR3 is 16 amino acids long. Germline V gene lookup returns CDR1 MNHNS and CDR2 SASEGT. The CDR3 DNA follows: TGTGCCAGCAGTGAAAGGCTCCAGGGGGACCGGAGGCCCCAGCATTTT. Protein product: CASSERLQGDRRPQHF.